The entry that follows covers one T cell receptor (beta chain) sequence. The data were produced by immunoSEQ multiplex PCR, yet TCRdb's version contains in-frame clones alone and is incomplete. Of millions of clones listed, approximately 94% were seen once; the top ten hold 0.85% to 1.3%. CDR1 and CDR2 from the germline V gene are SNHLY and FYNNEI. With 4 bases removed from V and 6 bases from J, the gap between germline ends came to 12 bases. The length of the CDR3 is 14 residues. This sample was taken from a study of shared clonotypes between healthy human individuals. Study-level background: Each donor contributed plates that comprised three CD4 naive, three CD4 memory, two CD8 naive and one CD8 memory.

CD8 cells regarded as naive lacked CD45RO, were positively chosen for CCR7, and omitted terminally differentiated effector memory CD45RA+ cells. This TCR derives from a man younger than 35 in good health. Material for sequencing was naive CD8+ T cells sorted from blood. The chain joins TRBV2 to TRBJ1-4; the D gene is possibly TRBD1 (5 bases). DNA of the CDR3: TGTGCCAGCAGTGCTCCGGGACGGGATGAAAAACTGTTTTTT. This gives the protein CASSAPGRDEKLFF.